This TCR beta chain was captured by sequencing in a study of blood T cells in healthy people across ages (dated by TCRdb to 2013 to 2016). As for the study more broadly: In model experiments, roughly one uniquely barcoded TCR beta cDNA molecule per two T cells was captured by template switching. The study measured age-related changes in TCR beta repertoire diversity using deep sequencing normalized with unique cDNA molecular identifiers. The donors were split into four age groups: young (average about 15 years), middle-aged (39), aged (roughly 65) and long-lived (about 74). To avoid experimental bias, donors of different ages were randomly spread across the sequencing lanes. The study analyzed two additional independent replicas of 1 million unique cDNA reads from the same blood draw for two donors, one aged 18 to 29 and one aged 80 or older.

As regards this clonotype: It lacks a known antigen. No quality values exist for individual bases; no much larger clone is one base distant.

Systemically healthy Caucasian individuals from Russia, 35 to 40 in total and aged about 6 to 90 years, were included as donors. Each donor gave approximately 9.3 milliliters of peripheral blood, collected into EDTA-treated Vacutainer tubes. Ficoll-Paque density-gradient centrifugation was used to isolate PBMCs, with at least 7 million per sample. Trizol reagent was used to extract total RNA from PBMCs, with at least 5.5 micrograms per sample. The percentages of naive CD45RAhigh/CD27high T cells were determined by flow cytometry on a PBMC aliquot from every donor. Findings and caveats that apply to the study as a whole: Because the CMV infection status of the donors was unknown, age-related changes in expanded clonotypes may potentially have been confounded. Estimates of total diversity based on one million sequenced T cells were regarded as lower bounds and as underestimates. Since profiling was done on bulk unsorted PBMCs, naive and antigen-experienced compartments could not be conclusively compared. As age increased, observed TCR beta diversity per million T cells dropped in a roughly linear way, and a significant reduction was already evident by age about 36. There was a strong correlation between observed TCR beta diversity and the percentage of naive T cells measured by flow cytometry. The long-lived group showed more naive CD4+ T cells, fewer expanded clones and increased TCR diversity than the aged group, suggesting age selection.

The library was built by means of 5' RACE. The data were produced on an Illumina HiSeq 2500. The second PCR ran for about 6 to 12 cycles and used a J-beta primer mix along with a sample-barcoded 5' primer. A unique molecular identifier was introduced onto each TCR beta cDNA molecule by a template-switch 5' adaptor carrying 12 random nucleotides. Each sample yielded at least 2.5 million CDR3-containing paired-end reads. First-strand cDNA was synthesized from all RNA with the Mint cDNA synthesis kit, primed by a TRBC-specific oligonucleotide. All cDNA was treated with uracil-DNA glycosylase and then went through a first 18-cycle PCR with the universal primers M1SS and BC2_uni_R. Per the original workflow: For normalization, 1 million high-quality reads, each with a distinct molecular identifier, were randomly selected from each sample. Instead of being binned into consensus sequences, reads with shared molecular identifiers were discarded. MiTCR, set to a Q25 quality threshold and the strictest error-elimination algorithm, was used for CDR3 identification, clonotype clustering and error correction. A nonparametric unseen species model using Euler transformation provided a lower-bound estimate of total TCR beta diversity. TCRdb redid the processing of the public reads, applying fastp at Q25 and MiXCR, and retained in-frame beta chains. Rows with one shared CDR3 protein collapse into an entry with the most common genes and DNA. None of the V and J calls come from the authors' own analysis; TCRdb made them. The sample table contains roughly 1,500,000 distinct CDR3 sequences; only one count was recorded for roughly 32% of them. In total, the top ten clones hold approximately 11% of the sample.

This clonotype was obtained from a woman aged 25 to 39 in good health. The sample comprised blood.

The CDR3 sequence is CASSGPGRSYEQYF. DNA sequence: TGCGCCAGCAGCGGGCCGGGACGGAGCTACGAGCAGTACTTC. The chain is encoded by TRBV5-1 joined to TRBJ2-7; the D call is possibly TRBD1 or TRBD2, each sharing 5 bases. The CDR3 runs 14 amino acids, cysteine and phenylalanine included. Only the CDR3 DNA stays, 42 bases, in frame from base 1. V is cut by 4 bases and J by 3 bases, and the space between the germline ends is 14 bases. Sequences SGHRS (CDR1) and YFSETQ (CDR2) are obtained from the germline V gene. Extended through the reference TRBV5-1 and TRBJ2-7 proteins, this CDR3 yields the full variable domain: KAGVTQTPRYLIKTRGQQVTLSCSPISGHRSVSWYQQTPGQGLQFLFEYFSETQRNKGNFPGRFSGRQFSNSRSEMNVSTLELGDSALYLCASSGPGRSYEQYFGPGTRLTVT.